These 10 T cell receptor beta chains originate from one sample sequenced in a study of cytomegalovirus exposure and HLA in healthy donors. PCR amplification relied on 60 Vbeta primers (plus 13 Jbeta primers). Using immunoSEQ multiplex PCR, the repertoire was profiled, and TCRdb retains in-frame clones only, with some absent. The data contain around 98,000 clones, 75% to 85% of them singletons. Sequenced material: PBMCs. The receptors here all came from a woman in her thirties or forties in good health and CMV-seronegative.

CDR3 coding DNA: TGTGCCAGCAGCGTAGGCGGGACAGGGTCGTCCGAGCAGTACTTC. This gives the protein CASSVGGTGSSEQYF. This chain connects TRBV9 to TRBJ2-7; 9 bases are shared with TRBD1. The CDR3 contains 15 residues. CDR1 is SGDLS, CDR2 YYNGEE, per germline. Germline trimming cut 0 bases from V and 6 bases from J; bases unmatched to any gene: 7.

The rearrangement joins TRBV7-9 to TRBJ1-1; 7 positions agree with TRBD1. Germline V gene sequence: CDR1 SEHNR, CDR2 FQNEAQ (reference sequence). The CDR3 is 11 residues long. The V segment lost 5 bases and the J segment 12 bases; nucleotides outside the gene matches: 6. The CDR3 DNA sequence: TGTGCCAGCAGCCCCCGGGACAGACCTTTCTTT. It is translated as CASSPRDRPFF.

This clone has only a few counts. The V and J genes are TRBV6-6 and TRBJ2-7, with 9 bases matching TRBD1. The germline V gene encodes CDR1 MNHNY and CDR2 SVGAGI (reference sequence). The length of the CDR3 is 13 residues. V dropped 5 bases and J dropped 3; count of bases not matched to a gene: 2. For the CDR3, the DNA is TGTGCCAGCAGTCGGGGACAGGGCTACGAGCAGTACTTC. As protein: CASSRGQGYEQYF.

CDR3 sequence reads: CASGGTMWDRSMFF. DNA for the CDR3: TGTGCCAGCGGGGGGACGATGTGGGACAGATCGATGTTTTTT. The genes are TRBV2 and TRBJ1-4; 7 bases line up with TRBD1. The junction had 18 bases not matched to a gene; V was cut back by 8 bases and J by 15 bases. This CDR3 is 14 amino acids long. Germline CDR1 is SNHLY and CDR2 is FYNNEI.

The chain combines TRBV15 with TRBJ1-2, with 8 bases matching TRBD1. CDR3 length: 15 amino acids. Germline V lookup: CDR1 LNHNV, CDR2 YYDKDF (reference sequence). V was pared by 0 bases and J by 4 bases, with 4 bases of the junction left unmatched. CDR3: CATSRDPGGTYGYTF. The CDR3 DNA is TGTGCCACCAGCAGAGATCCAGGGGGCACCTATGGCTACACCTTC.

DNA for the CDR3: TGTGCCAGCAGCTTAGGAAGGACAAGGGGTGAGAAGGAAAAACTGTTTTTT. It encodes CASSLGRTRGEKEKLFF. The rearrangement joins TRBV5-8 to TRBJ1-4; TRBD1 might be the D (5 bases). Between the trimmed V and J ends, which lost 2 bases and 8 bases, there was a span of 22 bases. Germline loops: CDR1 SGHTS, CDR2 YDEGEE. The CDR3 is made up of 17 amino acids.

This chain uses TRBV10-3 with TRBJ2-7, with TRBD1 matching 7 bases. J lost 1 base, V lost 6 bases, and 3 bases had no gene match. The V gene's germline CDR1 is ENHRY and CDR2 SYGVKD. CDR3 size: 13 residues. The CDR3, as DNA: TGTGCCATCAGCCCGGACAGGTCCTACGAGCAGTACTTC. Protein product: CAISPDRSYEQYF.

This chain uses TRBV15 with TRBJ1-3, with 7 bases lining up with TRBD1. CDR1 is LNHNV, CDR2 YYDKDF, per germline (reference sequence). The CDR3 has 15 residues. V was pared by 0 bases and J by 2 bases, with 1 base of the junction left unmatched. The CDR3 loop is CATSREGTAGNTIYF. For the CDR3, the DNA is TGTGCCACCAGCAGAGAAGGGACAGCTGGAAACACCATATATTTT.

V usage is TRBV2 and J usage is TRBJ1-1, with D tentatively TRBD1 (6 bases). Deletions cut 5 bases from V and 0 bases from J, with 7 bases between. Germline assignment: CDR1 SNHLY and CDR2 FYNNEI. The CDR3 totals 13 residues. CDR3 nucleotides: TGTGCCAGCAGTAGGGACATGAACACTGAAGCTTTCTTT. Its translation: CASSRDMNTEAFF.

V and J are TRBV5-1 and TRBJ2-3, with 7 bases identical to TRBD2. The germline V gene encodes CDR1 SGHRS and CDR2 YFSETQ. This CDR3 has 15 residues. Unmatched junction bases numbered 6, after V lost 5 bases and J lost 0 bases. DNA of the CDR3: TGCGCCAGCAGTGGGTTGCGGGGGAGCACAGATACGCAGTATTTT. This sequence encodes CASSGLRGSTDTQYF.